This T cell receptor beta chain emerged from a study of cytomegalovirus exposure and HLA in healthy donors. The wider study: There were around 100 million unique TCR beta sequences, drawn from 150 million to 200 million T cells, in an earlier analysis. Study results and limitations: A link between a missense DCLRE1C variant and TCR beta V- and J-gene trimming emerged from a later analysis.

V was pared by 1 base and J by 5 bases, with 10 bases of the junction left unmatched. This CDR3 has 17 residues. Germline V lookup: CDR1 SGDLS, CDR2 YYNGEE. It was with 60 Vbeta and 13 Jbeta primers that the PCR ran. Using immunoSEQ multiplex PCR, the repertoire was profiled, and TCRdb retains in-frame clones only, with some absent. The data show 140,000 to 150,000 clones, about four fifths seen once. For this clone: The antigen remains undetermined.

The source material was PBMCs. The clonotype was recovered from a middle-aged man in good health and CMV-seronegative. The chain has TRBV9 and TRBJ2-1, with 9 bases aligning to TRBD2. The CDR3 region is CASSVPTGERGDNEQFF. The CDR3 DNA follows: TGTGCCAGCAGCGTACCCACTGGCGAGCGGGGGGACAATGAGCAGTTCTTC.